The 8 T cell receptor beta chains below come from one sample, sequenced in a study of glioma-infiltrating T cells after dendritic cell vaccination. Using immunoSEQ multiplex PCR, the repertoire was profiled, and TCRdb retains in-frame clones only, with some absent. The table has 30,000 to 40,000 clones, approximately 80% seen once. Source: blood, taken before dendritic cell vaccination. The receptors here all came from a human donor with glioblastoma.

V is TRBV7-2 and J is TRBJ2-1; D gene unclear. V was trimmed by 3 bases and J by 5 bases, leaving 8 bases between them. The V gene's germline CDR1 is SGHTA and CDR2 FQGNSA. This CDR3 contains 13 residues. DNA of the CDR3: TGTGCCAGCAGCTTCAGAGGAAACAATGAGCAGTTCTTC. Its translation: CASSFRGNNEQFF.

V gene TRBV5-4 combines with J gene TRBJ2-5; the D gene is possibly TRBD1 (6 bases). Germline V gene sequence: CDR1 SGHNT, CDR2 YYREEE (reference sequence). This CDR3 spans 15 amino acids. V lost 4 bases to trimming and J lost 5 bases, with 18 bases between them. The CDR3 coding sequence is TGTGCCAGCAGCCGGGCAAACCAGGGGTGGGAGACCCAGTACTTC. Translated, it gives CASSRANQGWETQYF.

This clone was seen just once. The chain carries TRBV5-1 and TRBJ2-1, with TRBD1 matching 7 bases. This CDR3 is 14 amino acids long. The germline CDR1 and CDR2 sequences are SGHRS and YFSETQ. V shed 4 bases and J 2 bases; nucleotides not matched to a gene: 3. Here the CDR3 reads CASSAGTAYNEQFF. The CDR3 nucleotides read TGCGCCAGCAGCGCTGGGACAGCCTACAATGAGCAGTTCTTC. Full variable domain (rest looked up from reference TRBV5-1 and TRBJ2-1): KAGVTQTPRYLIKTRGQQVTLSCSPISGHRSVSWYQQTPGQGLQFLFEYFSETQRNKGNFPGRFSGRQFSNSRSEMNVSTLELGDSALYLCASSAGTAYNEQFFGPGTRLTVL.

This clone was seen just once. The chain couples TRBV10-3 to TRBJ1-5; weak D call: TRBD1 (6 bases). Per the germline V gene, CDR1 is ENHRY and CDR2 is SYGVKD. Trimming removed 6 bases at V and 4 bases at J, with 10 bases between. The CDR3 has 13 amino acids. DNA of the CDR3: TGTGCCATCAGAGGACAGCCAAATCAGCCCCAGCATTTT. Translated: CAIRGQPNQPQHF.

The V and J genes are TRBV6-5 and TRBJ2-7; D perhaps matches TRBD2 (6 bases). Germline V gene lookup returns CDR1 MNHEY and CDR2 SVGAGI. This CDR3 has 12 amino acids. V dropped 6 bases and J dropped 3 bases, with 9 bases sitting between them. CDR3 region: CASREGSYEQYF. DNA of the CDR3: TGTGCCAGCAGGGAGGGGAGCTACGAGCAGTACTTC.

The chain employs TRBV2 and TRBJ2-3; D unclear. The V gene's germline CDR1 is SNHLY and CDR2 FYNNEI. The V end lost 6 bases, the J end lost 0 bases, and 10 bases lay between the germline ends. The CDR3 is 14 amino acids. The CDR3 spells CASRVQSSTDTQYF. Here the CDR3 DNA reads TGTGCCAGCAGGGTACAGTCTAGCACAGATACGCAGTATTTT. Full variable domain (missing parts from reference TRBV2 and TRBJ2-3): EPEVTQTPSHQVTQMGQEVILRCVPISNHLYFYWYRQILGQKVEFLVSFYNNEISEKSEIFDDQFSVERPDGSNFTLKIRSTKLEDSAMYFCASRVQSSTDTQYFGPGTRLTVL.

The rearrangement joins TRBV2 to TRBJ2-2, with D maybe TRBD1 (7 bases). The ends were cut back, 2 bases at V and 6 bases at J, with 22 bases in the middle. CDR1 and CDR2 from the germline V gene are SNHLY and FYNNEI. CDR3 size: 18 residues. The DNA for the CDR3 is TGTGCCAGCAGTGAACACCGATCTAGAGGAGGGGGCCCCGGGGAGCTGTTTTTT. This encodes CASSEHRSRGGGPGELFF.

The chain carries TRBV7-3 and TRBJ2-2; D not certain. The CDR3 contains 14 residues. Trimming took off 10 bases at V and 6 bases at J, with 18 bases between the two ends. Germline V lookup: CDR1 SGHTA, CDR2 FQGTGA. Here the CDR3 reads CATSYITESGELFF. The CDR3 bases are TGTGCCACCTCATACATTACGGAGTCCGGGGAGCTGTTTTTT.